This entry lists 23 T cell receptor beta chains sequenced from one sample in a study of cytomegalovirus exposure and HLA in healthy donors (TCRdb year 2017). The library was generated by the immunoSEQ multiplex PCR assay. For the multiplex PCR, a mixture combining 60 forward primers for TCR Vbeta segments and 13 reverse primers for TCR Jbeta segments was used. TCRdb limited this immuneACCESS table to in-frame rearrangements with V and J called. A share of clones is missing; checked studies link under half to unresolved V genes, and the rest is unexplained. This sample gives about 150,000 clones in total; roughly 80% of them show up just once. The ten biggest clones cover over 2% of the sample. Sequenced: PBMCs. These receptors all stem from a male donor in good health and CMV-seronegative.

The rearrangement joins TRBV5-1 to TRBJ1-3; 7 nucleotides match TRBD1. Germline CDR1 SGHRS, CDR2 YFSETQ. The CDR3 loop spans 15 amino acids. V dropped 4 bases and J dropped 2; count of bases not matched to a gene: 6. CDR3 nucleotides: TGCGCCAGCAGCAGTATACAGGGGCCTGGAAACACCATATATTTT. This encodes CASSSIQGPGNTIYF.

The rearrangement links TRBV6-1 to TRBJ2-3; 8 bases line up with TRBD1. CDR1 is MNHNS, CDR2 SASEGT, per germline. The CDR3 contains 16 residues. After removal of 3 bases from V and 2 bases from J, the junction contained 7 bases not matched to a gene. DNA for the CDR3: TGTGCCAGCAGTGACCCCGCAGGGGGCCCCACAGATACGCAGTATTTT. As protein: CASSDPAGGPTDTQYF.

The V call is TRBV9, the J call TRBJ2-7, with 7 bases aligning to TRBD2. The CDR3 extends over 15 amino acids. Germline loops: CDR1 SGDLS, CDR2 YYNGEE. With 4 bases clipped from V and 0 bases from J, the junction kept 7 bases outside the gene matches. In nucleotides, the CDR3 is TGTGCCAGCAGCCCGCGGGAGAATCCCTCCTACGAGCAGTACTTC. Protein sequence: CASSPRENPSYEQYF.

The chain employs TRBV27 and TRBJ2-7, with D possibly matching TRBD1 (5 bases). V lost 1 base, J lost 6 bases, and 7 bases lay in between. Germline CDR1 MNHEY, CDR2 SMNVEV (reference sequence). The CDR3 runs 12 residues. CDR3: CASSLWGGEQYF. As DNA, the CDR3 is TGTGCCAGCAGTTTATGGGGCGGCGAGCAGTACTTC.

The V gene is TRBV7-7, the J gene TRBJ2-1; a possible D gene is TRBD1 (6 bases). Germline V gene sequence: CDR1 SSHAT, CDR2 FNYEAQ (reference sequence). The CDR3 has 13 residues. V dropped 5 bases and J dropped 7 bases, with 12 bases sitting between them. CDR3 bases: TGTGCCAGCAGCCAGCTACAGGGAAATGAGCAGTTCTTC. This encodes CASSQLQGNEQFF.

This clone was seen only once. The V and J genes are TRBV13 and TRBJ1-1; D may be TRBD1 (5 bases). This CDR3 is 19 amino acids long. Germline values: CDR1 PRHDT, CDR2 FYEKMQ (reference sequence). The ends were cut back, 3 bases at V and 1 base at J, with 24 bases in the middle. Here the CDR3 reads CASSLMSTVPGLGNTEAFF. CDR3 DNA sequence: TGTGCCAGCAGCTTGATGTCAACCGTCCCGGGACTTGGGAACACTGAAGCTTTCTTT.

The V call is TRBV27, the J call TRBJ2-2, with 7 positions matching TRBD1. CDR3 length: 16 residues. V gave up 3 bases and J gave up 3 bases; unmatched junction bases: 7. Looked up from germline, CDR1 is MNHEY and CDR2 is SMNVEV (reference sequence). The CDR3 coding sequence is TGTGCCAGCAGTTTCATCAGGGGGTCGGACACCGGGGAGCTGTTTTTT. This translates into CASSFIRGSDTGELFF.

V is TRBV6-5 and J is TRBJ1-2; TRBD1 matches at 8 bases. V dropped 0 bases and J dropped 1; count of bases not matched to a gene: 4. Germline assignment: CDR1 MNHEY and CDR2 SVGAGI. The CDR3 totals 16 residues. The DNA of the CDR3 is TGTGCCAGCAGTTACTCCGGGACAGGATATAACTATGGCTACACCTTC. Residues: CASSYSGTGYNYGYTF.

The chain carries TRBV7-2 and TRBJ1-2, with D possibly matching TRBD1 (5 bases). The CDR3 has 15 amino acids. V was shortened by 0 bases and J by 4 bases, with 12 bases between the two germline ends. The germline V gene encodes CDR1 SGHTA and CDR2 FQGNSA. Here the CDR3 DNA reads TGTGCCAGCAGCTTAGCGTCTGGGGGGACCTATGGCTACACCTTC. As protein: CASSLASGGTYGYTF.

This chain links TRBV7-2 with TRBJ1-5, with D possibly matching TRBD1 (5 bases). Germline V lookup: CDR1 SGHTA, CDR2 FQGNSA. The CDR3 has 15 residues. Trimming stripped 2 bases from V and 2 bases from J, with 10 bases between. The DNA for the CDR3 is TGTGCCAGCAGCTTAAACAGGTTAGGCAATCAGCCCCAGCATTTT. Translation: CASSLNRLGNQPQHF.

This clone occurred once. The CDR3 loop reads CASSQESTGQGPRGGYTF. In DNA, the CDR3 is TGCGCCAGCAGCCAAGAGTCTACGGGACAGGGGCCCCGCGGTGGCTACACCTTC. The genes are TRBV4-1 and TRBJ1-2, with 10 bases aligning to TRBD1. The CDR3 is made up of 18 amino acids. Germline V gives CDR1 MGHRA, CDR2 YSYEKL. Trimming at V came to 0 bases and at J to 7 bases, leaving 14 bases not matched to a gene.

This chain uses TRBV4-1 with TRBJ1-2, with no clear D. V was pared by 2 bases and J by 5 bases, with 12 bases between. This CDR3 comprises 14 residues. Germline V gene lookup returns CDR1 MGHRA and CDR2 YSYEKL. CDR3 amino acids: CASSQPLQLYGYTF. The DNA for the CDR3 is TGCGCCAGCAGCCAACCCCTCCAGTTGTATGGCTACACCTTC.

This rearrangement joins TRBV10-3 to TRBJ2-7; 7 nucleotides match TRBD2. V was pared by 7 bases and J by 2 bases, with 8 bases of the junction left unmatched. Germline V lookup: CDR1 ENHRY, CDR2 SYGVKD. This CDR3 is built from 14 residues. The CDR3 DNA follows: TGTGCCATCACGAGGGGAAGCGGGACCTACGAGCAGTACTTC. This sequence encodes CAITRGSGTYEQYF.

The V gene is TRBV5-4, the J gene TRBJ1-1, with a weak D call TRBD1 (5 bases). Trimming took off 0 bases at V and 0 bases at J, with 15 bases between the two ends. CDR3 length: 17 residues. CDR1 is SGHNT, CDR2 YYREEE, per germline (reference sequence). CDR3: CASSLDATAHMNTEAFF. CDR3 DNA: TGTGCCAGCAGCTTGGATGCGACAGCCCACATGAACACTGAAGCTTTCTTT. Variable domain in full (rest from reference TRBV5-4 and TRBJ1-1): ETGVTQSPTHLIKTRGQQVTLRCSSQSGHNTVSWYQQALGQGPQFIFQYYREEENGRGNFPPRFSGLQFPNYSSELNVNALELDDSALYLCASSLDATAHMNTEAFFGQGTRLTVV.

This clone was detected a few times. The V call is TRBV7-6, the J call TRBJ1-5, with 8 bases lining up with TRBD1. CDR1 is SGHVS and CDR2 is FNYEAQ in the germline V gene. Losses at the gene ends were 4 bases for V and 2 bases for J; bases not matched to a gene: 7. The CDR3 loop spans 16 amino acids. CDR3 sequence reads: CASSYGDRYGNQPQHF. CDR3 bases: TGTGCCAGCAGCTATGGGGACAGGTACGGCAATCAGCCCCAGCATTTT.

The J gene is TRBJ2-5, the V gene TRBV5-1; 7 bases fit TRBD1. CDR1 is SGHRS, CDR2 YFSETQ, per germline. The CDR3 length is 15 residues. J was trimmed by 4 bases and V by 3 bases; bases with no gene match: 9. CDR3 loop: CASSSATGERETQYF. The CDR3, as DNA: TGCGCCAGCAGCTCGGCTACAGGGGAACGAGAGACCCAGTACTTC.

This clone was detected only once. The V call is TRBV15, the J call TRBJ1-1, with D tentatively TRBD1 (5 bases). Between the trimmed V and J ends, which lost 3 bases and 1 base, there was a span of 6 bases. This CDR3 contains 13 residues. Germline values: CDR1 LNHNV, CDR2 YYDKDF (reference sequence). This chain's CDR3 is CATSSQGNTEAFF. CDR3 DNA sequence: TGTGCCACCAGCAGTCAGGGGAACACTGAAGCTTTCTTT.

The chain uses TRBV5-6 and TRBJ1-1; D is perhaps TRBD1 (6 bases). The CDR3 is 15 residues long. Per the germline V gene, CDR1 is SGHDT and CDR2 is YYEEEE. V was clipped by 7 bases and J by 3 bases, with 19 bases between them. CDR3 nucleotide sequence: TGTGCCAGCGGTTCCGGGCCACAGGGAGACACTGAAGCTTTCTTT. Its protein product is CASGSGPQGDTEAFF. Variable domain in full (rest from reference TRBV5-6 and TRBJ1-1): DAGVTQSPTHLIKTRGQQVTLRCSPKSGHDTVSWYQQALGQGPQFIFQYYEEEERQRGNFPDRFSGHQFPNYSSELNVNALLLGDSALYLCASGSGPQGDTEAFFGQGTRLTVV.

This sequence joins TRBV2 and TRBJ1-1, with D possibly TRBD1 on 5 matching bases. The CDR3 length is 14 residues. V was shortened by 8 bases and J by 0 bases, with 13 bases between the two germline ends. CDR1 is SNHLY, CDR2 FYNNEI, per germline. CDR3 loop: CASQTYRLNTEAFF. The CDR3 bases are TGTGCCAGCCAAACGTACAGGCTGAACACTGAAGCTTTCTTT.

The CDR3 region has the DNA TGTGCCAGCAGCGAGCTAGGGGGCTACACTGAAGCTTTCTTT. Its translation: CASSELGGYTEAFF. The J gene is TRBJ1-1, the V gene TRBV2, with TRBD1 matching 7 bases. Losses at the gene ends were 6 bases for V and 3 bases for J; bases not matched to a gene: 7. The CDR3 is 14 residues long. Germline V CDR1 and CDR2: SNHLY, FYNNEI.

In this sample, this clone turned up once. V gene TRBV5-1 combines with J gene TRBJ1-3; D remains ambiguous. Trimming took 0 bases from V and 0 from J, leaving 10 bases between them. This CDR3 has 16 residues. Germline V CDR1 and CDR2: SGHRS, YFSETQ. The CDR3 DNA reads TGCGCCAGCAGCTTGGCCGGGAGTTACTCTGGAAACACCATATATTTT. Its protein is CASSLAGSYSGNTIYF.

The chain joins TRBV9 to TRBJ2-2, with D possibly matching TRBD2 (5 bases). This CDR3 spans 14 amino acids. V gave up 0 bases and J gave up 7 bases, with 10 bases separating them. CDR1 and CDR2 from the germline V gene are SGDLS and YYNGEE. In DNA, the CDR3 is TGTGCCAGCAGCGTAGATCGCCGGGGCGGGGAGCTGTTTTTT. Translating gives CASSVDRRGGELFF.

This chain joins TRBV9 and TRBJ1-6; the match to TRBD1 covers 7 bases. There are 15 residues in the CDR3. V lost 3 bases to trimming and J lost 7 bases; unmatched junction nucleotides: 7. Germline CDR1 SGDLS, CDR2 YYNGEE. CDR3 amino acids: CASSARQGRNSPLHF. CDR3 DNA: TGTGCCAGCAGCGCCCGACAGGGACGGAATTCACCCCTCCACTTT.